This T cell receptor beta chain was sequenced in a study of blood T cell repertoires in COVID-19. Study context: Sites in the United States, Italy and Spain provided acute and convalescent COVID-19 samples. In each case, the material was cDNA or gDNA derived from T cells, B-cell-depleted T cells, or PBMCs.

The CDR3 has 17 residues. Germline values: CDR1 SGHNT, CDR2 YENEEA. Losses at the gene ends were 1 base for V and 3 bases for J; bases not matched to a gene: 5. In the study's own analysis: Reference gene primer amplification gave nucleated cell count estimates. Sequencing was performed with immunoSEQ multiplex PCR; in TCRdb, only in-frame clones are kept and a portion is missing. That table gives V, J and clone size, and the DNA gave D and trimming. The sample has under 200,000 clones; roughly 87% are singletons. The source is a man in his sixties with active or convalescent COVID-19. The chain couples TRBV11-3 to TRBJ2-1; 11 bases agree with TRBD1. Sequencing was done on a sample of peripheral blood. The CDR3: CASSLGRTGGGYNEQFF. The CDR3, as DNA: TGTGCCAGCAGCTTAGGCCGGACAGGGGGCGGCTACAATGAGCAGTTCTTC.